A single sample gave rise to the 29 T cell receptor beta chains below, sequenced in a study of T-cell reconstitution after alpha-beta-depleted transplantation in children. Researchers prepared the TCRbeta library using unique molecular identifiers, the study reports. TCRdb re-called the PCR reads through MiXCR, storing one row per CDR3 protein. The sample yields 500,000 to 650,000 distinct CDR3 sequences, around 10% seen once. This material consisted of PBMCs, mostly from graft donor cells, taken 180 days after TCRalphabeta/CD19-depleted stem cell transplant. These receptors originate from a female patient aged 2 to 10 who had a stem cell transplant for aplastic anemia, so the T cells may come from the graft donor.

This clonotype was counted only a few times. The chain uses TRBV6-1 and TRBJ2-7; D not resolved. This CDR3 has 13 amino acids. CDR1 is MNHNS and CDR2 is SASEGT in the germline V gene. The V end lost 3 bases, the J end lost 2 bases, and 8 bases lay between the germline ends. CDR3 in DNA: TGTGCCAGCAGTGACGGACGGGCCTACGAGCAGTACTTC. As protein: CASSDGRAYEQYF.

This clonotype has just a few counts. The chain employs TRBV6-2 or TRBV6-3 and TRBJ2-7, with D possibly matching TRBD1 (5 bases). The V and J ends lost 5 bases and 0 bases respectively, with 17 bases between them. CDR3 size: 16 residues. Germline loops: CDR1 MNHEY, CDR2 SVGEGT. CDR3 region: CASSPTGTSSSYEQYV. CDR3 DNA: TGTGCCAGCAGTCCTACAGGTACCTCCTCCTCCTACGAGCAGTACGTC.

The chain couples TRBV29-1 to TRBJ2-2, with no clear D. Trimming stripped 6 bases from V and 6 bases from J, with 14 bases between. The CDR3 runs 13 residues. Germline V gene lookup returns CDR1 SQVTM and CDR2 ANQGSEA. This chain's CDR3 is CSVISLDAGELFF. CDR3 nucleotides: TGCAGCGTAATCTCGCTAGACGCCGGGGAGCTGTTTTTT.

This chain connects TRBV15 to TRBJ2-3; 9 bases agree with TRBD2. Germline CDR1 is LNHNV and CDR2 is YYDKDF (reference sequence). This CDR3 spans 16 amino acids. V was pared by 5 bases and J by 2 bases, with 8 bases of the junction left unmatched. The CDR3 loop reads CATSPLASGTTDTQYF. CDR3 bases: TGTGCCACCAGCCCTCTGGCTAGCGGGACCACAGATACGCAGTATTTT. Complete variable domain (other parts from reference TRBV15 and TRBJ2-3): DAMVIQNPRYQVTQFGKPVTLSCSQTLNHNVMYWYQQKSSQAPKLLFHYYDKDFNNEADTPDNFQSRRPNTSFCFLDIRSPGLGDTAMYLCATSPLASGTTDTQYFGPGTRLTVL.

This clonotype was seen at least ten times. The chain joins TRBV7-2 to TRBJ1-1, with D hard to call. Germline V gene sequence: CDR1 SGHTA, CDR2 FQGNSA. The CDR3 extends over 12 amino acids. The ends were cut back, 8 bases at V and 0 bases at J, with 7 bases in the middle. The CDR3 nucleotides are TGTGCCAGCTGGCGGTTGAACACTGAAGCTTTCTTT. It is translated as CASWRLNTEAFF.

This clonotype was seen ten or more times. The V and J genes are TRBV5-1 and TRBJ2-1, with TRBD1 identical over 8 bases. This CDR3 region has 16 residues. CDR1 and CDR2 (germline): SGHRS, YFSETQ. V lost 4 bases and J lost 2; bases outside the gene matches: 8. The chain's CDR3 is CASSTDRVDPYNEQFF. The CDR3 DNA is TGCGCCAGCAGCACGGACAGGGTCGATCCCTACAATGAGCAGTTCTTC.

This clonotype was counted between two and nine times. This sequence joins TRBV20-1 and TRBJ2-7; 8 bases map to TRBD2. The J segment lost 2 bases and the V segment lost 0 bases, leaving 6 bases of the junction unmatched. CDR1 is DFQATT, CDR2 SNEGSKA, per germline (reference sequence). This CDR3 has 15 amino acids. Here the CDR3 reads CSARDFSGDTYEQYF. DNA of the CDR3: TGCAGTGCTAGAGATTTTAGCGGGGACACCTACGAGCAGTACTTC.

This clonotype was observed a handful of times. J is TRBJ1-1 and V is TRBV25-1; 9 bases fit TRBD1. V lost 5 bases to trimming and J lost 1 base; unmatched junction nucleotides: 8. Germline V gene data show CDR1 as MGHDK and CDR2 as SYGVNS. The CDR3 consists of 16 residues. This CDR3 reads CASSPSGQGKNTEAFF. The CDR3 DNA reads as TGTGCCAGCAGTCCTTCCGGACAGGGGAAGAACACTGAAGCTTTCTTT.

The CDR3 loop is CASSLGSAENQPQHF. DNA of the CDR3: TGTGCCAGCAGCTTAGGGTCGGCAGAAAATCAGCCCCAGCATTTT. The chain uses TRBV7-9 and TRBJ1-5; D unclear. The germline gives CDR1 SEHNR, CDR2 FQNEAQ (reference sequence). The CDR3 consists of 15 residues. The germline V and J ends were trimmed by 1 base and 4 bases, with 11 bases remaining between them.

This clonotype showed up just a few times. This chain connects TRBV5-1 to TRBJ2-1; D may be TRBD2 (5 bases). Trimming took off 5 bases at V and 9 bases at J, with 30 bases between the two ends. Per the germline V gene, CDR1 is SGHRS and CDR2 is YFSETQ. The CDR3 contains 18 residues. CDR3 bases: TGCGCCAGCAGGCTCTCCCTTCCGAGTAGCGTGATAGGTAGTGAGCAGTTCTTC. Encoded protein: CASRLSLPSSVIGSEQFF.

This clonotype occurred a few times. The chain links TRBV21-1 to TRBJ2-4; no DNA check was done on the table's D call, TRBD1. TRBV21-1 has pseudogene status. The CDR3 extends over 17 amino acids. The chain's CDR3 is CASSKVGRVGAKNIQYF. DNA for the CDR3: TGTGCCAGCAGCAAAGTAGGCAGGGTTGGAGCCAAAAACATTCAGTACTTC.

This CDR3 is CASSPGTGGPPDTQYF. CDR3 coding DNA: TGTGCCAGCAGCCCCGGGACAGGTGGACCGCCAGATACGCAGTATTTT. The chain uses TRBV11-2 and TRBJ2-3; 8 positions agree with TRBD1. The CDR3 length is 16 residues. Germline CDR1 reads SGHAT; CDR2 reads FQNNGV. The V gene end was trimmed by 5 bases and the J gene end by 4 bases; junction bases not matched to a gene: 11.

This CDR3 reads CATSGRIAGFNEQFF. CDR3 bases: TGTGCCACCAGTGGACGAATAGCGGGTTTCAATGAGCAGTTCTTC. The chain carries TRBV24-1 and TRBJ2-1; 7 bases are a match to TRBD2. Germline trimming cut 5 bases from V and 6 bases from J; bases unmatched to any gene: 9. The CDR3 length is 15 residues. Germline V CDR1 and CDR2: KGHDR, SFDVKD.

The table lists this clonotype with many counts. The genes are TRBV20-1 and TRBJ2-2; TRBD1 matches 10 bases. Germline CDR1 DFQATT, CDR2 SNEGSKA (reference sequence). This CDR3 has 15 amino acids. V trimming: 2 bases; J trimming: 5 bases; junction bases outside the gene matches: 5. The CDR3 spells CSARLGQGMTGELFF. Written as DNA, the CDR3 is TGCAGTGCTAGACTGGGACAGGGGATGACCGGGGAGCTGTTTTTT.

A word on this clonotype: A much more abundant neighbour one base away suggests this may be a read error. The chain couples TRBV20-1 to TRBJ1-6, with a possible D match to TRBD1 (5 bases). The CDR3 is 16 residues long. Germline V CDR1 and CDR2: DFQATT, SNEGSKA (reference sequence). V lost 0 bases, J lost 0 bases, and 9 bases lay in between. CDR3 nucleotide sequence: TGCAGTGCTAGAGAAAAGGGGAGCTCCTATAATTCACCCCTCCACTTT. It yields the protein CSAREKGSSYNSPLHF.

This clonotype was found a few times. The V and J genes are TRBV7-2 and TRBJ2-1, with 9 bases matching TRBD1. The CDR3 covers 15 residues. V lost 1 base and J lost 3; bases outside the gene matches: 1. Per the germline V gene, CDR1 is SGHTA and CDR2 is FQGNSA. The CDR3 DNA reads TGTGCCAGCAGCTTAGTGGGACAGGGCTACAATGAGCAGTTCTTC. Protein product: CASSLVGQGYNEQFF.

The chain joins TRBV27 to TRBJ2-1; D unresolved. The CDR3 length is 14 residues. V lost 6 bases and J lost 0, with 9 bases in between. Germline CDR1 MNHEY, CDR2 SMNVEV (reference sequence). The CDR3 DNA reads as TGTGCCAGCAGGACGGCGAGCTCCTACAATGAGCAGTTCTTC. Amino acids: CASRTASSYNEQFF.

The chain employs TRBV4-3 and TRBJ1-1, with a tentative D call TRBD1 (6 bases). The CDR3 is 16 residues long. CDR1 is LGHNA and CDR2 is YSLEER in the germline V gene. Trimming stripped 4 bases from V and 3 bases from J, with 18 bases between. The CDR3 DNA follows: TGCGCCAGCAGCCGCCGACTAGACAGGCAGGACACTGAAGCTTTCTTT. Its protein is CASSRRLDRQDTEAFF.

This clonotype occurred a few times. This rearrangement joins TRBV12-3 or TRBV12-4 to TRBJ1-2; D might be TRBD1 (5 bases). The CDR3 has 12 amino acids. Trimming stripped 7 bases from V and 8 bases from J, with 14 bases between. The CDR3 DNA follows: TGTGCCAGCACCCCCTGGGGGGAGGGCTACACCTTC. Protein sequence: CASTPWGEGYTF.

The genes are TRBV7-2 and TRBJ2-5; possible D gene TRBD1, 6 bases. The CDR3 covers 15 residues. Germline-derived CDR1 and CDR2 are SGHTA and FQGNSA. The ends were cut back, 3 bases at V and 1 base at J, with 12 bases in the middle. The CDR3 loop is CASSFIRDTQETQYF. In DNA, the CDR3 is TGTGCCAGCAGCTTTATACGGGACACCCAAGAGACCCAGTACTTC.

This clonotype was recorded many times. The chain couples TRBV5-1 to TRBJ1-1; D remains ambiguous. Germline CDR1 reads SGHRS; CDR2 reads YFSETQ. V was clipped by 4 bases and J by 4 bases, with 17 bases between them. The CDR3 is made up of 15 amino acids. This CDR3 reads CASSLRPGLTTEAFF. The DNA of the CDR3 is TGCGCCAGCAGCCTAAGGCCGGGTCTCACCACTGAAGCTTTCTTT.

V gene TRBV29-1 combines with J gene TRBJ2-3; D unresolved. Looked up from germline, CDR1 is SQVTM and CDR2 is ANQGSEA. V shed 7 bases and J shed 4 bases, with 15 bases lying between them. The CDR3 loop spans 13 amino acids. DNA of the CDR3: TGCAGCGCCGAAGCCGGGTTTCCAGATACGCAGTATTTT. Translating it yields CSAEAGFPDTQYF.

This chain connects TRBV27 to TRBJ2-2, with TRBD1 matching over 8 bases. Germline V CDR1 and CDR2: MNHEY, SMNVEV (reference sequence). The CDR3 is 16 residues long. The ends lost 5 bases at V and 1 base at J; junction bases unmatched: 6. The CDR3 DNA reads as TGTGCCAGCAGTGCCTCAGGGGGCTGGAACACCGGGGAGCTGTTTTTT. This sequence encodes CASSASGGWNTGELFF.

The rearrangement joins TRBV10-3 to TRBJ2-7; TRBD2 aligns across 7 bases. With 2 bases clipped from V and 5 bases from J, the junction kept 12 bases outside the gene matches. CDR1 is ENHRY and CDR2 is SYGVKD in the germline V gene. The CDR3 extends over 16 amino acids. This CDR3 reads CAISEPGGLGVHEQYF. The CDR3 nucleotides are TGTGCCATCAGTGAGCCGGGTGGACTAGGAGTCCACGAGCAGTACTTC.

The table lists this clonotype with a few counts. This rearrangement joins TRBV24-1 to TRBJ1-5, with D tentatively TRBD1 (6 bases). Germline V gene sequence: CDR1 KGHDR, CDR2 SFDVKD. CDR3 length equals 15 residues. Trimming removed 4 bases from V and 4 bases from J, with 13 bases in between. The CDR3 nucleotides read TGTGCCACCAGTGACCATACAGGGTCTAATCAGCCCCAGCATTTT. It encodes CATSDHTGSNQPQHF.

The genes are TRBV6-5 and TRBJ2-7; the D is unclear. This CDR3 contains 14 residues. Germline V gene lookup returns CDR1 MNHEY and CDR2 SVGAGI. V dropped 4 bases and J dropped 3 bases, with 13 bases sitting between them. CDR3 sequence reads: CASSLARDRYEQYV. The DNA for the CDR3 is TGTGCCAGCAGTTTGGCGCGAGACCGCTACGAGCAGTACGTC.

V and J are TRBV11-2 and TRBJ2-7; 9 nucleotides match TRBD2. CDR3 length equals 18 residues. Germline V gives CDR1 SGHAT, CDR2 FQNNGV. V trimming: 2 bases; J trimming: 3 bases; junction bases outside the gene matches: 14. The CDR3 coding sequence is TGTGCCAGCAGCTTACTAGCGGGATTAGGTCGAAGCGTCTACGAGCAGTACTTC. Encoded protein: CASSLLAGLGRSVYEQYF.

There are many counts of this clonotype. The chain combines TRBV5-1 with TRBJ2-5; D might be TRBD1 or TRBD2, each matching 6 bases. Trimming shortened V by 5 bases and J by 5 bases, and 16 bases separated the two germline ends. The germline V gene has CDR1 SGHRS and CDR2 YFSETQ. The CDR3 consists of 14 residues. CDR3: CASRAQGSGETQYF. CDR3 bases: TGCGCCAGCAGGGCACAGGGAAGCGGGGAGACCCAGTACTTC.

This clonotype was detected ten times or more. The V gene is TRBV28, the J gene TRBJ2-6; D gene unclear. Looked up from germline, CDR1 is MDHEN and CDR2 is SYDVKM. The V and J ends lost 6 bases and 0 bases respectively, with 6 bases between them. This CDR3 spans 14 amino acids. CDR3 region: CASRRFSGANVLTF. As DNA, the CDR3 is TGTGCCAGCAGGCGGTTCTCTGGGGCCAACGTCCTGACTTTC.